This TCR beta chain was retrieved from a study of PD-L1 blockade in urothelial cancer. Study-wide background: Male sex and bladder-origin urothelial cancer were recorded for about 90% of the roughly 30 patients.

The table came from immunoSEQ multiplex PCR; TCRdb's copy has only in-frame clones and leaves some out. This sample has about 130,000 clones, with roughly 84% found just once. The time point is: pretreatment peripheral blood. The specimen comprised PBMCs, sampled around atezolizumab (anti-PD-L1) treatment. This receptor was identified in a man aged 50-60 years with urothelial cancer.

Here the CDR3 reads CASSLKAGVTADTQYF. As DNA, the CDR3 is TGTGCCAGCAGCTTAAAAGCGGGAGTAACGGCAGATACGCAGTATTTT. This sequence joins TRBV7-3 and TRBJ2-3; 8 bases map to TRBD2. The CDR3 is made up of 16 amino acids. From germline, CDR1 is SGHTA and CDR2 FQGTGA. V gave up 1 base and J gave up 4 bases; unmatched junction bases: 7.